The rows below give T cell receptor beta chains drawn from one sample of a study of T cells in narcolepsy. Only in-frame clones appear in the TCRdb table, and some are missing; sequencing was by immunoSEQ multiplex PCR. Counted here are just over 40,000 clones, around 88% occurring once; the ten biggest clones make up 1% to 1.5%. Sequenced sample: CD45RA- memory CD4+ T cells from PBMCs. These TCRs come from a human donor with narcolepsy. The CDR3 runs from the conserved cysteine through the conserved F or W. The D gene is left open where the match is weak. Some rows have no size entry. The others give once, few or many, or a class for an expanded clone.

CASSDRQYQPQHF	TGTGCCAGCAGTGACAGACAGTATCAGCCCCAGCATTTT	TRBV6-5	TRBJ1-5	.	.
CASSMRADHMKKLFF	TGTGCCAGTAGTATGCGGGCAGACCACATGAAAAAACTGTTTTTT	TRBV19	TRBJ1-4	.	.
CASGEGMNYGYTF	TGTGCCAGCGGGGAGGGGATGAACTATGGCTACACCTTC	TRBV6-5	TRBJ1-2	.	once
CAIGLGSYEQYF	TGTGCCATCGGACTAGGTTCCTACGAGCAGTACTTC	TRBV10-3	TRBJ2-7	TRBD2	.
CASSLKRNSYNEQFF	TGTGCCAGTAGTTTAAAGCGGAACTCCTACAATGAGCAGTTCTTC	TRBV19	TRBJ2-1	.	.
CASSLGGGGYNSPLHF	TGTGCCAGCAGCTTAGGGGGAGGGGGCTATAATTCACCCCTCCACTTT	TRBV7-2	TRBJ1-6	.	.
CASSQNFASLGAQETQYF	TGCGCCAGCAGCCAAAATTTTGCGAGTTTGGGGGCTCAAGAGACCCAGTACTTC	TRBV4-1	TRBJ2-5	.	.
CASTQGADGYTF	TGTGCCAGCACCCAGGGAGCAGATGGCTACACCTTC	TRBV6-1	TRBJ1-2	.	.
CASSRGDGNTIYF	TGTGCCAGCAGTAGGGGGGACGGAAACACCATATATTTT	TRBV6-1	TRBJ1-3	.	.
CASSPARGEKLFF	TGTGCCAGCAGTCCCGCAAGGGGTGAAAAACTGTTTTTT	TRBV28	TRBJ1-4	.	.
CASGTGGYTEAFF	TGTGCCAGCGGCACCGGGGGGTACACTGAAGCTTTCTTT	TRBV7-3	TRBJ1-1	.	.
CASSQWGTGTNTEAFF	TGTGCCAGCAGCCAGTGGGGCACAGGGACCAACACTGAAGCTTTCTTT	TRBV4-2	TRBJ1-1	.	.
CASSPGTDYEGQYF	TGTGCCAGTAGTCCTGGGACAGACTACGAGGGGCAGTACTTC	TRBV19	TRBJ2-7	TRBD1	once
CASSLASREGYTF	TGCGCCAGCAGCTTGGCCAGCAGGGAGGGCTACACCTTC	TRBV5-1	TRBJ1-2	.	.
CASSLYGSQEQYF	TGTGCCAGCAGCTTGTATGGCAGCCAAGAGCAGTACTTC	TRBV5-8	TRBJ2-7	.	.
CASSGGPGETQYF	TGTGCCAGTAGCGGGGGGCCGGGGGAGACCCAGTACTTC	TRBV19	TRBJ2-5	.	.
CASSYDREQFF	TGTGCCAGCAGTTACGATCGTGAGCAGTTCTTC	TRBV6-6	TRBJ2-1	.	.
CASSDSGGSYGYTF	TGTGCCAGCAGTGACTCAGGGGGCAGCTATGGCTACACCTTC	TRBV2	TRBJ1-2	TRBD1	.
CASSILGSGNTIYF	TGTGCCAGTAGTATATTAGGATCAGGAAACACCATATATTTT	TRBV19	TRBJ1-3	.	.
CASSSQREDAGYTF	TGTGCCAGCAGCTCCCAACGCGAGGATGCTGGCTACACCTTC	TRBV7-9	TRBJ1-2	.	.
CASSLKQGWDTEAFF	TGTGCCAGCAGCTTGAAACAGGGATGGGACACTGAAGCTTTCTTT	TRBV7-6	TRBJ1-1	.	.
CASSLVGDTQYF	TGTGCCAGCAGCTTAGTGGGAGATACGCAGTATTTT	TRBV11-1	TRBJ2-3	.	.
CASSGGYNEQFF	TGTGCCAGCAGTGGGGGTTACAATGAGCAGTTCTTC	TRBV6-5	TRBJ2-1	.	once
CASSSGDSTYEQYF	TGTGCCAGCTCATCAGGGGACTCAACGTACGAGCAGTACTTC	TRBV18	TRBJ2-7	.	.
CASSFNAPNTDTQYF	TGCGCCAGCAGCTTTAACGCGCCGAACACAGATACGCAGTATTTT	TRBV5-1	TRBJ2-3	.	.
CASSPQLGGPYEQYF	TGTGCCAGCAGTCCCCAACTAGGAGGGCCCTACGAGCAGTACTTC	TRBV28	TRBJ2-7	.	.
CASRGGDSPLHF	TGCGCCAGCCGAGGGGGGGATTCACCCCTCCACTTT	TRBV4-1	TRBJ1-6	.	.
CASSFQGDVAVEAFF	TGCGCCAGCAGCTTTCAAGGGGACGTAGCCGTTGAAGCTTTCTTT	TRBV5-1	TRBJ1-1	.	few
CASRATGSGNTIYF	TGTGCCAGCAGAGCAACAGGGTCGGGAAACACCATATATTTT	TRBV6-5	TRBJ1-3	.	.
CATRQGQETQYF	TGTGCCACACGTCAGGGACAAGAGACCCAGTACTTC	TRBV6-4	TRBJ2-5	.	once
CASSPGGQGTDTQYF	TGTGCCAGCAGCCCGGGGGGACAGGGGACAGATACGCAGTATTTT	TRBV5-4	TRBJ2-3	TRBD1	.
CASTKTFDIQYF	TGTGCCAGCACGAAGACATTCGACATTCAGTACTTC	TRBV28	TRBJ2-4	.	.
CASSIRGQETQYF	TGTGCCAGTAGTATACGGGGCCAAGAGACCCAGTACTTC	TRBV19	TRBJ2-5	.	.
CASSQDWSDGHRYGYTF	TGCGCCAGCAGCCAAGATTGGTCCGACGGCCACCGCTATGGCTACACCTTC	TRBV4-3	TRBJ1-2	.	.
CASSASVGNTGELFF	TGTGCCAGTAGTGCCTCGGTGGGGAACACCGGGGAGCTGTTTTTT	TRBV19	TRBJ2-2	.	.
CASSQLLTSGDNEQFF	TGTGCCAGCAGCCAACTCTTGACTAGCGGCGACAATGAGCAGTTCTTC	TRBV14	TRBJ2-1	TRBD2	.
CASSAIEETQYF	TGTGCCAGCTCAGCGATAGAAGAGACCCAGTACTTC	TRBV18	TRBJ2-5	.	.
CASSLVRLAGGVQETQYF	TGTGCCAGCAGCTTGGTCCGGCTAGCGGGGGGAGTCCAAGAGACCCAGTACTTC	TRBV5-6	TRBJ2-5	TRBD2	.
CASSLNPDTEAFF	TGCGCCAGCAGCTTGAACCCCGACACTGAAGCTTTCTTT	TRBV5-1	TRBJ1-1	.	.
CASSFGRGGETQYF	TGCGCCAGCAGCTTCGGCAGGGGTGGAGAGACCCAGTACTTC	TRBV5-1	TRBJ2-5	.	.
CASSLPTSGMRADTQYF	TGTGCCAGCAGCTTGCCGACTAGCGGGATGAGGGCAGATACGCAGTATTTT	TRBV5-5	TRBJ2-3	TRBD2	.
CASSQEGLGTNEQFF	TGCGCCAGCAGCCAAGAGGGACTAGGTACGAATGAGCAGTTCTTC	TRBV4-1	TRBJ2-1	TRBD2	.